These T cell receptor beta chains were read from a single sample in a study of cytomegalovirus exposure and HLA in healthy donors. Profiled with immunoSEQ multiplex PCR; TCRdb holds only in-frame clones, not every one. This sample has under 200,000 clones; about 80% occur once, and the top ten carry around 1.3%. Sequencing used PBMCs. The source is a woman aged 45-65 years in good health and CMV-seronegative. Both conserved end residues are part of each CDR3. Fields, in order: V gene, clone size, D gene, J gene, CDR3 protein. The D gene is left open where the match is weak. Clone sizes are given selectively: once, few, many, or a class where the clone is expanded.

v_call: TRBV28; clone_size: -; d_call: TRBD1; j_call: TRBJ1-2; cdr3_aa: CASSSPPGQIGQGYTF
v_call: TRBV14; clone_size: few; d_call: -; j_call: TRBJ1-1; cdr3_aa: CASSQVLGQGNTEAFF
v_call: TRBV7-9; clone_size: -; d_call: TRBD2; j_call: TRBJ2-1; cdr3_aa: CASSSGTSDVNEQFF
v_call: TRBV19; clone_size: -; d_call: -; j_call: TRBJ2-1; cdr3_aa: CASSGIYNEQFF
v_call: TRBV7-2; clone_size: -; d_call: TRBD2; j_call: TRBJ2-1; cdr3_aa: CASSPYLASGAYNEQFF
v_call: TRBV7-2; clone_size: -; d_call: -; j_call: TRBJ1-1; cdr3_aa: CASSFQATEAFF
v_call: TRBV5-1; clone_size: -; d_call: TRBD2; j_call: TRBJ2-5; cdr3_aa: CASSLEAGGRETQYF
v_call: TRBV5-6; clone_size: -; d_call: -; j_call: TRBJ2-5; cdr3_aa: CASSRSKETQYF
v_call: TRBV5-4; clone_size: -; d_call: -; j_call: TRBJ2-2; cdr3_aa: CASSRGMNTGELFF
v_call: TRBV6-1; clone_size: -; d_call: -; j_call: TRBJ1-2; cdr3_aa: CASSGRGWDYGYTF
v_call: TRBV25-1; clone_size: -; d_call: TRBD1; j_call: TRBJ2-7; cdr3_aa: CASSRTGGGLYEQYF
v_call: TRBV4-3; clone_size: -; d_call: TRBD1; j_call: TRBJ2-7; cdr3_aa: CASSQEISRGYEQYF
v_call: TRBV4-3; clone_size: -; d_call: -; j_call: TRBJ2-1; cdr3_aa: CASSHVTRDEQFF
v_call: TRBV19; clone_size: -; d_call: TRBD2; j_call: TRBJ2-1; cdr3_aa: CASSMSGTSGLEQFF
v_call: TRBV6-5; clone_size: -; d_call: -; j_call: -; cdr3_aa: CASSYSSGGSYEQYF
v_call: TRBV7-9; clone_size: once; d_call: TRBD1; j_call: TRBJ1-4; cdr3_aa: CASSFHAGGEKLFF
v_call: TRBV9; clone_size: -; d_call: -; j_call: TRBJ2-1; cdr3_aa: CASSERDTLPQFF
v_call: TRBV28; clone_size: -; d_call: TRBD2; j_call: TRBJ2-7; cdr3_aa: CASSRLRAVSGGVREQYF
v_call: TRBV5-8; clone_size: -; d_call: TRBD1; j_call: TRBJ2-5; cdr3_aa: CASSLGTGVEQETQYF
v_call: TRBV6-6; clone_size: -; d_call: TRBD1; j_call: TRBJ2-5; cdr3_aa: CASSFGDSQQYF
v_call: TRBV9; clone_size: -; d_call: -; j_call: TRBJ2-1; cdr3_aa: CASSPGGGAHNEQFF
v_call: TRBV27; clone_size: -; d_call: TRBD1; j_call: TRBJ2-7; cdr3_aa: CASSGTGPSEQYF
v_call: TRBV4-3; clone_size: -; d_call: TRBD2; j_call: TRBJ2-7; cdr3_aa: CASSQERTGGSSEQYF
v_call: TRBV11-2; clone_size: -; d_call: TRBD1; j_call: TRBJ1-5; cdr3_aa: CASSVAPGGGQPQHF
v_call: TRBV6-1; clone_size: few; d_call: TRBD2; j_call: TRBJ2-5; cdr3_aa: CASSELGGGAETQYF
v_call: TRBV11-2; clone_size: -; d_call: -; j_call: TRBJ1-1; cdr3_aa: CASNLYRARTEAFF
v_call: TRBV7-8; clone_size: -; d_call: -; j_call: TRBJ1-5; cdr3_aa: CASSLGLYSNQPQHF
v_call: TRBV7-9; clone_size: -; d_call: -; j_call: TRBJ1-2; cdr3_aa: CASSLVKAGYGYTF
v_call: TRBV7-2; clone_size: -; d_call: -; j_call: TRBJ1-2; cdr3_aa: CASSLDSNYGYTF
v_call: TRBV28; clone_size: -; d_call: -; j_call: TRBJ1-5; cdr3_aa: CASSDSYQPQHF
v_call: TRBV27; clone_size: -; d_call: -; j_call: TRBJ2-5; cdr3_aa: CASSEGHRTRYF
v_call: TRBV27; clone_size: few; d_call: TRBD2; j_call: TRBJ2-2; cdr3_aa: CASSLLRDPQLPGLRPNTGELFF
v_call: TRBV28; clone_size: once; d_call: TRBD1; j_call: TRBJ2-5; cdr3_aa: CASSLFGTGMKTQYF
v_call: TRBV18; clone_size: -; d_call: TRBD1; j_call: TRBJ1-1; cdr3_aa: CASSPPQGSMNTEAFF
v_call: TRBV10-3; clone_size: -; d_call: TRBD1; j_call: TRBJ1-5; cdr3_aa: CAISEATGGDQPQHF
v_call: TRBV28; clone_size: -; d_call: TRBD2; j_call: TRBJ2-1; cdr3_aa: CASSMMLAGVSYNEQFF
v_call: TRBV28; clone_size: -; d_call: -; j_call: TRBJ1-4; cdr3_aa: CASRGHKTTNEKLFF
v_call: TRBV4-3; clone_size: -; d_call: -; j_call: TRBJ2-1; cdr3_aa: CASSQDLQRADNEQFF
v_call: TRBV28; clone_size: -; d_call: TRBD1; j_call: TRBJ1-1; cdr3_aa: CASSFDWTGMNTEAFF
v_call: TRBV28; clone_size: -; d_call: TRBD1; j_call: TRBJ1-1; cdr3_aa: CASSSEGGWGTEAFF
v_call: TRBV5-1; clone_size: -; d_call: TRBD2; j_call: TRBJ2-7; cdr3_aa: CASSEAGAPYEQYF
v_call: TRBV7-2; clone_size: -; d_call: TRBD2; j_call: TRBJ2-7; cdr3_aa: CASSFRGGYYEQYF
v_call: TRBV28; clone_size: -; d_call: TRBD1; j_call: TRBJ1-1; cdr3_aa: CASSWGDRKNTEAFF
v_call: TRBV6-4; clone_size: once; d_call: -; j_call: TRBJ1-2; cdr3_aa: CASSDYAGYGYTF
v_call: TRBV7-2; clone_size: few; d_call: -; j_call: TRBJ2-7; cdr3_aa: CASSYRGAYEQYF
v_call: TRBV9; clone_size: -; d_call: TRBD1; j_call: TRBJ1-3; cdr3_aa: CASSVAAGGHSGNTIYF
v_call: TRBV10-2; clone_size: few; d_call: TRBD1; j_call: TRBJ1-1; cdr3_aa: CASRSGQDEAFF
v_call: TRBV10-3; clone_size: -; d_call: -; j_call: TRBJ1-3; cdr3_aa: CAIRARTDGNGNTIYF
v_call: TRBV19; clone_size: -; d_call: TRBD1; j_call: TRBJ2-7; cdr3_aa: CASSPRTGVVEQYF
v_call: TRBV25-1; clone_size: once; d_call: -; j_call: TRBJ1-4; cdr3_aa: CASSEYRGNIEKLFF
v_call: TRBV29-1; clone_size: -; d_call: TRBD1; j_call: TRBJ2-5; cdr3_aa: CSVGQGTYETQYF
v_call: TRBV4-2; clone_size: -; d_call: -; j_call: TRBJ1-4; cdr3_aa: CASSQDWGETNEKLFF
v_call: TRBV30; clone_size: few; d_call: -; j_call: TRBJ2-2; cdr3_aa: CAFGRWGAGELFF
v_call: TRBV19; clone_size: -; d_call: -; j_call: TRBJ1-5; cdr3_aa: CASSIVGGTDSNQPQHF
v_call: TRBV7-9; clone_size: -; d_call: -; j_call: TRBJ2-2; cdr3_aa: CASSHSVSTGELFF
v_call: TRBV18; clone_size: -; d_call: TRBD1; j_call: TRBJ2-3; cdr3_aa: CASSPLRGQGMTDTQYF
v_call: TRBV18; clone_size: once; d_call: TRBD1; j_call: TRBJ2-7; cdr3_aa: CASSPPRTGVSYEQYF
v_call: TRBV29-1; clone_size: -; d_call: TRBD1; j_call: TRBJ2-7; cdr3_aa: CSVGGQGAREQYF
v_call: TRBV7-9; clone_size: -; d_call: -; j_call: TRBJ2-7; cdr3_aa: CASSSRVGTYEQYF